This TCR beta chain was profiled in a study of blood T cell repertoires in COVID-19. Study as a whole: T cells, B-cell-depleted T cells, or PBMCs provided the cDNA or gDNA that served as material.

Sequencing used immunoSEQ multiplex PCR; TCRdb keeps in-frame clones, though not all of them. The sample has a few hundred thousand clones, roughly nine tenths seen once; the top ten hold less than 3%. Clinical histories supplied by participants themselves formed the basis of cohort assignment. Germline assignment: CDR1 SGHTA and CDR2 FQGNSA. This CDR3 is 14 amino acids long. V trimming: 5 bases; J trimming: 2 bases; junction bases outside the gene matches: 4. This receptor was taken from a woman aged 50 to 60 who had recovered from COVID-19. The V gene is TRBV7-2, the J gene TRBJ1-2; 8 bases line up with TRBD1. Sequencing input: PBMCs or T cells enriched from blood (not recorded which). Here the CDR3 DNA reads TGTGCCAGCAGCCGGACAGGGAAAAACTATGGCTACACCTTC. This sequence encodes CASSRTGKNYGYTF.